This T cell receptor (beta chain) is from a study of T cells after yellow fever vaccination. About the research overall: Libraries from low-cell-number fractions were prepared with the SMART-Seq v4 Ultra Low Input RNA kit. Study results and caveats: Relatively few clonotypes were ones that appeared in both CD4 and CD8 compartments. The study re-detected most primary-vaccination clones after the booster (96% CD4, 85% to 90% CD8).

Of note for this clonotype: What it recognizes is unknown.

V lost 0 bases, J lost 8 bases, and 8 bases lay in between. The CDR3 consists of 12 residues. The germline CDR1 and CDR2 sequences are SGHTA and FQGNSA. TCRdb re-derived calls from the 5' RACE reads in MiXCR, one entry per CDR3 protein. Of 500,000 to 650,000 distinct CDR3 sequences listed, around an eighth were seen once; the top ten hold under 15%. This material consisted of PBMCs, taken on the day of the yellow fever booster vaccination. The origin of this receptor is a man aged 30-40 years who received the YFV17D yellow fever vaccine. The rearrangement uses TRBV7-2 and TRBJ2-7; D remains unclear. The CDR3 sequence is CASSLALRQQYF. CDR3 nucleotides: TGTGCCAGCAGCTTAGCTCTACGGCAGCAGTACTTC. The full variable domain, with the rest looked up from reference TRBV7-2 and TRBJ2-7, is GAGVSQSPSNKVTEKGKDVELRCDPISGHTALYWYRQSLGQGLEFLIYFQGNSAPDKSGLPSDRFSAERTGGSVSTLTIQRTQQEDSAVYLCASSLALRQQYFGPGTRLTVT.